This is a list of T cell receptor beta chains from one sample in a study of T cell responses to AZD1222 COVID-19 vaccine. Clones were read by immunoSEQ multiplex PCR, and TCRdb kept only the in-frame ones, dropping some. The data hold about 150,000 clones, with 86% observed a single time. Specimen: peripheral blood, collected 28 days after the second AZD1222 dose. These receptors were collected from an adult who received the AZD1222 COVID-19 vaccine. CDR3s include the opening cysteine and the closing phenylalanine or tryptophan. Each record gives: V gene, D gene, clone size, J gene, CDR3 DNA, CDR3 protein. D genes are given only for firm matches. Clone size, where shown, is once, few, many, or a class for clones that have expanded.

V: TRBV4-1
D: TRBD2
size: NA
J: TRBJ2-7
DNA: TGCGCCAGCAGCCAAGATCCTTCCGGGGGGTCCTACGAGCAGTACTTC
CDR3: CASSQDPSGGSYEQYF

V: TRBV20-1
D: TRBD2
size: NA
J: TRBJ2-1
DNA: TGCAGTGCTAGTAGGGGAGGGGCTAGCGGTTACAATGAGCAGTTCTTC
CDR3: CSASRGGASGYNEQFF

V: TRBV28
D: NA
size: once
J: TRBJ1-1
DNA: TGTGCCAGCAGTTTCCGTGTAGGCCGGAGGGCGAACACTGAAGCTTTCTTT
CDR3: CASSFRVGRRANTEAFF

V: TRBV9
D: TRBD1
size: NA
J: TRBJ1-2
DNA: TGTGCCAGCAGTGTACAGGGGTTCAACTATGGCTACACCTTC
CDR3: CASSVQGFNYGYTF

V: TRBV2
D: TRBD1
size: NA
J: TRBJ1-6
DNA: TGTGCCAGCAGAGCTTGGACAGGCGTCGATTCACCCCTCCACTTT
CDR3: CASRAWTGVDSPLHF

V: TRBV29-1
D: NA
size: few
J: TRBJ1-3
DNA: TGCAGCGTTGAGACCGACTCTGGAAACACCATATATTTT
CDR3: CSVETDSGNTIYF

V: TRBV3-1/TRBV3-2
D: NA
size: NA
J: TRBJ1-5
DNA: TGTGCCAGCAGCCCCGCGGGTCAGCCCCAGCATTTT
CDR3: CASSPAGQPQHF

V: TRBV14
D: NA
size: NA
J: TRBJ1-6
DNA: TGTGCCAGCAGCCAAGCCGGGGAGTCACCCCTCCACTTT
CDR3: CASSQAGESPLHF

V: TRBV12-3/TRBV12-4
D: NA
size: NA
J: TRBJ1-1
DNA: TGTGCCAGCAGTTTGGGGGGATTCACTGAAGCTTTCTTT
CDR3: CASSLGGFTEAFF

V: TRBV20-1
D: NA
size: NA
J: TRBJ2-7
DNA: TGCAGTGCTAGGGTTGGGTACGAGCAGTACTTC
CDR3: CSARVGYEQYF

V: TRBV5-1
D: NA
size: NA
J: TRBJ1-1
DNA: TGCGCCGCCCGGGGGGTGAACACTGAAGCTTTCTTT
CDR3: CAARGVNTEAFF

V: TRBV5-1
D: TRBD1
size: NA
J: TRBJ1-4
DNA: TGCGCCAGCAGCGGACAGGGGGCTGAGTATGAAAAACTGTTTTTT
CDR3: CASSGQGAEYEKLFF

V: TRBV12-3/TRBV12-4
D: NA
size: NA
J: TRBJ1-2
DNA: TGTGCCACGGGTTTCGGGCATGACTACACCTTC
CDR3: CATGFGHDYTF

V: TRBV10-3
D: TRBD1
size: NA
J: TRBJ1-2
DNA: TGTGCCATCACCTCACAGGGGGCTGGAATGCTTGGCTACACCTTC
CDR3: CAITSQGAGMLGYTF

V: TRBV4-1
D: NA
size: NA
J: TRBJ2-1
DNA: TGCGCCAGCAGCCAAGATAGTGGGTCTGTTACCGAGCAGTTCTTC
CDR3: CASSQDSGSVTEQFF

V: TRBV12-3/TRBV12-4
D: TRBD1
size: NA
J: TRBJ1-1
DNA: TGTGCCAGCGGGGGACAGGTTTTGTCTGAAGCTTTCTTT
CDR3: CASGGQVLSEAFF

V: TRBV9
D: NA
size: NA
J: TRBJ2-1
DNA: TGTGCCAGCAGCGCACCTCTTAGCAATGAGCAGTTCTTC
CDR3: CASSAPLSNEQFF

V: TRBV5-1
D: NA
size: few
J: TRBJ1-3
DNA: TGCGCCAGCAGCTTGGGGGGCACTGGAAACACCATATATTTT
CDR3: CASSLGGTGNTIYF

V: TRBV18
D: NA
size: NA
J: TRBJ1-4
DNA: TGTGCCAGCTCATCCCCAAATCCTGAAAAACTGTTTTTT
CDR3: CASSSPNPEKLFF

V: TRBV5-1
D: TRBD1
size: NA
J: TRBJ1-1
DNA: TGCGCCAGCAGCGTGGGACAGCTGAACACTGAAGCTTTCTTT
CDR3: CASSVGQLNTEAFF

V: TRBV5-1
D: TRBD1
size: NA
J: TRBJ2-5
DNA: TGCGCCAGCAGCACCGGACAGGGGGTTGAGACCCAGTACTTC
CDR3: CASSTGQGVETQYF

V: TRBV27
D: NA
size: NA
J: TRBJ1-6
DNA: TGTGCCAGCAGTCCCTTGGGAGGGGGAAATTCACCCCTCCACTTT
CDR3: CASSPLGGGNSPLHF

V: TRBV7-9
D: TRBD1
size: NA
J: TRBJ1-1
DNA: TGTGCCAGCAGCCAAGACCGCAGGGGGAGGAACACTGAAGCTTTCTTT
CDR3: CASSQDRRGRNTEAFF

V: TRBV5-5
D: NA
size: NA
J: TRBJ1-4
DNA: TGTGCCAGCAGCCTCCCGGACACAGAAGGGGGACTGTTTTTT
CDR3: CASSLPDTEGGLFF

V: TRBV10-3
D: NA
size: NA
J: TRBJ2-7
DNA: TGTGCCATCAGCTTAAGCTCCTACGAGCAGTACTTC
CDR3: CAISLSSYEQYF

V: TRBV5-5
D: NA
size: once
J: TRBJ1-5
DNA: TGTGCCAGCAGCTTGACAGGAGGGGATCAGCCCCAGCATTTT
CDR3: CASSLTGGDQPQHF

V: TRBV5-1
D: NA
size: NA
J: TRBJ1-4
DNA: TGCGCCAGCAGCTTGGTTAATGAGGGCAGTACGTCAACTAATGAAAAACTGTTTTTT
CDR3: CASSLVNEGSTSTNEKLFF

V: TRBV18
D: TRBD1
size: NA
J: TRBJ2-2
DNA: TGTGCCAGCAGGGACAGCTTGAACACCGGGGAGCTGTTTTTT
CDR3: CASRDSLNTGELFF

V: TRBV6-2/TRBV6-3
D: NA
size: NA
J: TRBJ1-5
DNA: TGTGCCAGCAGTTACCAGATCAGGGAGTCCGATCAGCCCCAGCATTTT
CDR3: CASSYQIRESDQPQHF

V: TRBV6-5
D: TRBD2
size: NA
J: TRBJ2-1
DNA: TGTGCCAGCAGTTACTCGACTAGCGGCGCCAATGAGCAGTTCTTC
CDR3: CASSYSTSGANEQFF

V: TRBV19
D: TRBD2
size: NA
J: TRBJ2-3
DNA: TGTGCCAGTAGTATAGATTCCCTAGCGGGGAGGCAATCAGATACGCAGTATTTT
CDR3: CASSIDSLAGRQSDTQYF

V: TRBV2
D: TRBD2
size: NA
J: TRBJ2-1
DNA: TGTGCCAGCCCCCCGACTAGCCCCAGTGAGCAGTTCTTC
CDR3: CASPPTSPSEQFF

V: TRBV9
D: NA
size: NA
J: TRBJ1-2
DNA: TGTGCCAGCAGCGTGAACGACGGGGGCTATGGCTACACCTTC
CDR3: CASSVNDGGYGYTF

V: TRBV28
D: NA
size: NA
J: TRBJ2-7
DNA: TGTGCCAGCAGATCGGGACCCCTCTACGAGCAGTACTTC
CDR3: CASRSGPLYEQYF

V: TRBV3-1/TRBV3-2
D: NA
size: NA
J: TRBJ1-5
DNA: TGTGCCAGCAGCCGCGGGCCGACCACTAGCAATCAGCCCCAGCATTTT
CDR3: CASSRGPTTSNQPQHF

V: TRBV28
D: NA
size: NA
J: TRBJ1-5
DNA: TGTGCCAGCAGAAAGACGCCTAGCGCCAGCAATCAGCCCCAGCATTTT
CDR3: CASRKTPSASNQPQHF

V: TRBV27
D: NA
size: NA
J: TRBJ2-7
DNA: TGTGCCAGCAGCCGGGACACCGCGGAGGAGCAGTACTTC
CDR3: CASSRDTAEEQYF

V: TRBV6-5
D: NA
size: NA
J: TRBJ1-6
DNA: TGTGCCGGAGGTCGCTCCTATAATTCACCCCTCCACTTT
CDR3: CAGGRSYNSPLHF

V: TRBV11-2
D: TRBD2
size: once
J: TRBJ2-5
DNA: TGTGCCAGCGGGGGGGTAGGGGAGACCCAGTACTTC
CDR3: CASGGVGETQYF

V: TRBV7-9
D: NA
size: once
J: TRBJ1-5
DNA: TGTGCCAGCAGCAGCGGACTCTCTTTGAGCAATCAGCCCCAGCATTTT
CDR3: CASSSGLSLSNQPQHF

V: TRBV18
D: NA
size: NA
J: TRBJ1-2
DNA: TGTGCCAGCTCACCACCCGCAGGGCGGGAGGACTATGGCTACACCTTC
CDR3: CASSPPAGREDYGYTF

V: TRBV14
D: TRBD1
size: NA
J: TRBJ2-1
DNA: TGTGCCAGCAGCCATCTTAGTTATTCCGGGACAGACCCCAACAATGAGCAGTTCTTC
CDR3: CASSHLSYSGTDPNNEQFF

V: TRBV5-1
D: NA
size: NA
J: TRBJ1-3
DNA: TGCGCCAGCAGCTTGGGGGCCGGCAGGGACACCATATATTTT
CDR3: CASSLGAGRDTIYF

V: TRBV5-1
D: NA
size: NA
J: TRBJ2-2
DNA: TGCGCCAGCAGCTTGGGAGGAACCGGGGAGCTGTTTTTT
CDR3: CASSLGGTGELFF

V: TRBV14
D: NA
size: NA
J: TRBJ2-7
DNA: TGTGCTTTAGGGAACTCCTACGAGCAGTACTTC
CDR3: CALGNSYEQYF

V: TRBV19
D: NA
size: NA
J: TRBJ2-3
DNA: TGTGCCAGTAGTATGGGCTCGGCCCAAGTCCCGTATTTT
CDR3: CASSMGSAQVPYF

V: TRBV5-1
D: NA
size: NA
J: TRBJ2-2
DNA: TGCGCCAGCAGCTTCGGAGGTGGTGGGAACACCGGGGAGCTGTTTTTT
CDR3: CASSFGGGGNTGELFF

V: TRBV29-1
D: NA
size: NA
J: TRBJ1-1
DNA: TGCAGCGTTGATGGGGTGAACACTGAAGCTTTCTTT
CDR3: CSVDGVNTEAFF

V: TRBV3-1/TRBV3-2
D: NA
size: NA
J: TRBJ1-6
DNA: TGTGCCAGCAGCCCCTACAGGAGCTCCTATAATTCACCCCTCCACTTT
CDR3: CASSPYRSSYNSPLHF

V: TRBV28
D: NA
size: few
J: TRBJ1-1
DNA: TGTGCCAGCAACAGGGAAAGGACTGAAGCTTTCTTT
CDR3: CASNRERTEAFF

V: TRBV11-2
D: NA
size: once
J: TRBJ2-7
DNA: TGTGCCAGCAGCTTAGAGAGCTACGAGCAGTACTTC
CDR3: CASSLESYEQYF

V: TRBV5-6
D: TRBD1
size: NA
J: TRBJ2-7
DNA: TGTGCCAGCAGGACAGGGACAAATTCCTACGAGCAGTACTTC
CDR3: CASRTGTNSYEQYF

V: TRBV24-1
D: NA
size: NA
J: TRBJ2-1
DNA: TGTGCCACGGGCTCGGGGCAGGGGTCCTACAATGAGCAGTTCTTC
CDR3: CATGSGQGSYNEQFF

V: TRBV18
D: NA
size: NA
J: TRBJ2-3
DNA: TGTGCCAGCTCACTCTTGACTAGCACAGATACGCAGTATTTT
CDR3: CASSLLTSTDTQYF

V: TRBV3-1/TRBV3-2
D: NA
size: NA
J: TRBJ2-5
DNA: TGTGCCAGCAGCCAGTATACTGACAGGAGGGAAGAGACCCAGTACTTC
CDR3: CASSQYTDRREETQYF

V: TRBV7-9
D: NA
size: NA
J: TRBJ2-7
DNA: TGTGCCAGCAGCTTAGCGCAAACAGTCGTCGAGCAGTACTTC
CDR3: CASSLAQTVVEQYF

V: TRBV19
D: NA
size: NA
J: TRBJ1-5
DNA: TGTGCCAGTAGTATAACGGCAGTGAGCAATCAGCCCCAGCATTTT
CDR3: CASSITAVSNQPQHF

V: TRBV7-8
D: NA
size: NA
J: TRBJ2-1
DNA: TGTGCCAGCAGCCTCCCGGGGCTCAATGAGCAGTTCTTC
CDR3: CASSLPGLNEQFF

V: TRBV27
D: TRBD1
size: NA
J: TRBJ2-1
DNA: TGTGCCAGCAGTTTACTCATCGACAGGGGTGGAGCTAGCGTATACAATGAGCAGTTCTTC
CDR3: CASSLLIDRGGASVYNEQFF